The clone carrying this TCR beta chain was observed a single time. This record comes from a study of blood T cell repertoires in COVID-19. Study background: Sources were T cells, B-cell-depleted T cells, or PBMCs; the material itself was cDNA or gDNA.

Which cohort a participant joined came from the clinical history participants gave. V lost 3 bases and J lost 5; bases outside the gene matches: 3. Looked up from germline, CDR1 is SGHRS and CDR2 is YFSETQ. This CDR3 contains 14 residues. Generated by immunoSEQ multiplex PCR, the TCRdb table keeps only in-frame clones and is missing some. Of hundreds of thousands of clones in the sample, around 80% are singletons; the top ten hold about 4.5%. The J gene is TRBJ2-2, the V gene TRBV5-1; TRBD1 agrees at 8 bases. The sequence was collected from a man aged 30 to 39 with acute COVID-19. Sequencing was done on a sample of PBMCs or T cells enriched from blood (not recorded which). CDR3 in DNA: TGCGCCAGCAGCTCCTGGACAGGGACCGGGGAGCTGTTTTTT. Encoded protein: CASSSWTGTGELFF.